This paragraph reports one TCR beta chain. Its target is unknown. This CDR3 contains 13 residues. The junction had 2 bases not matched to a gene; V was cut back by 4 bases and J by 4 bases. CDR1 SGHTA and CDR2 FQGTGA come from the germline V gene. This entry belongs to a study of T cells after yellow fever vaccination. Study conclusions and caveats: Reappearance after the booster was seen for most primary-vaccination clones, at 95% to 98% CD4 and 80% to 90% CD8. Clonotypes appearing in both CD4 and CD8 compartments existed, and their share was small. A secondary response was less intense yet reached its peak sooner, at day 5 versus 15.

They built TCR cDNA with 5'RACE template switching, a step that put in a universal primer site and UMIs. TCRdb re-derived calls from the 5' RACE reads in MiXCR, one entry per CDR3 protein. The sample lists around 260,000 distinct CDR3 sequences; around 5.3% were seen once. The sequences come from CD4+ T cells sorted from PBMCs, collected on the day of the yellow fever booster vaccination. This receptor was identified in a man between 18 and 29 years old who received the YFV17D yellow fever vaccine. This chain joins TRBV7-3 and TRBJ1-2, with 8 nucleotides matching TRBD1. CDR3 in DNA: TGTGCCAGCAGCTGGGGACAGGCCTATGGCTACACCTTC. Residues: CASSWGQAYGYTF.